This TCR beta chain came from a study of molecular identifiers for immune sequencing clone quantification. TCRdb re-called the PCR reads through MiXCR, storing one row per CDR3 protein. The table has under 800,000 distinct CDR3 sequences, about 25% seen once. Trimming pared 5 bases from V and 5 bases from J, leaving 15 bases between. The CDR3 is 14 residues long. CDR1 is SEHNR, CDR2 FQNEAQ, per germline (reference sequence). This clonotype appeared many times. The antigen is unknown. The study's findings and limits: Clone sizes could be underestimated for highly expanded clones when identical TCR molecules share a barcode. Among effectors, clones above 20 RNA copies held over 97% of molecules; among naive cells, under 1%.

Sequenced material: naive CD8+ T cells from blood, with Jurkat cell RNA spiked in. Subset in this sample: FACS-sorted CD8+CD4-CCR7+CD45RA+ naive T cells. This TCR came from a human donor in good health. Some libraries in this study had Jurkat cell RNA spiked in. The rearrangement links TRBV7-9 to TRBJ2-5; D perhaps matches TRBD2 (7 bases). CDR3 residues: CASSPRGAFETQYF. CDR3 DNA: TGTGCCAGCAGCCCTCGGGGGGCGTTTGAGACCCAGTACTTC.